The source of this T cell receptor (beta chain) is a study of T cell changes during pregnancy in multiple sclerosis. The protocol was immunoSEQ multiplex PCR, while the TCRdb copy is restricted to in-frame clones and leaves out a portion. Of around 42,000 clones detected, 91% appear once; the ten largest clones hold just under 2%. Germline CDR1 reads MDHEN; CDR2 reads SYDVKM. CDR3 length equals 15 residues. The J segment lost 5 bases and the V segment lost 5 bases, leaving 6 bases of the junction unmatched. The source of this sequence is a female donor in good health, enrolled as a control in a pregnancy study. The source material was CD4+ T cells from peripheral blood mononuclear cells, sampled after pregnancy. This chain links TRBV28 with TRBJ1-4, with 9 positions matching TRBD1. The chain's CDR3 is CASSVPTGGNEKLFF. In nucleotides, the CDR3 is TGTGCCAGCAGTGTACCGACAGGGGGAAATGAAAAACTGTTTTTT. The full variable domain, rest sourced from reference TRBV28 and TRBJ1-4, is DVKVTQSSRYLVKRTGEKVFLECVQDMDHENMFWYRQDPGLGLRLIYFSYDVKMKEKGDIPEGYSVSREKKERFSLILESASTNQTSMYLCASSVPTGGNEKLFFGSGTQLSVL.